The source of this TCR beta chain is a study of technical replicates of blood from a handful of donors. Only in-frame clones appear in the TCRdb table, and some are missing; sequencing was by immunoSEQ multiplex PCR. The table includes approximately 75,000 clones, nearly 98% detected once. Germline V lookup: CDR1 MNHEY, CDR2 SMNVEV (reference sequence). J gave up 6 bases and V 6 bases, and 4 bases lay outside the gene matches. The CDR3 spans 13 residues. Sequencing was carried out using T cells isolated from PBMCs. This chain uses TRBV27 with TRBJ2-1; 8 bases are shared with TRBD2. The sequence was collected from a human donor in good health. The CDR3 protein is CASSLSGSNEQFF. CDR3 nucleotides: TGTGCCAGCAGCCTGAGCGGGAGCAATGAGCAGTTCTTC.